This passage covers 18 T cell receptor beta chains from one sample sequenced in a study of blood T cell repertoires in COVID-19. TCRdb keeps only in-frame clones here, not all; method: immunoSEQ multiplex PCR. Among around 87,000 clones listed, 89% were seen once. Sequencing was done on a sample of peripheral blood. The receptors stem from a man aged 50 to 59 with acute or convalescent COVID-19.

The genes are TRBV5-1 and TRBJ1-5, with D possibly being TRBD1 (6 bases). Trimming stripped 4 bases from V and 8 bases from J, with 22 bases between. The CDR3 covers 16 residues. CDR1 is SGHRS, CDR2 YFSETQ, per germline. The DNA of the CDR3 is TGCGCCAGCAGCGCGGCACCACAGGGTCAAAGGGAGCCCCAGCATTTT. Residues: CASSAAPQGQREPQHF. Combining the CDR3 with reference TRBV5-1 and TRBJ1-5 gives the whole variable domain KAGVTQTPRYLIKTRGQQVTLSCSPISGHRSVSWYQQTPGQGLQFLFEYFSETQRNKGNFPGRFSGRQFSNSRSEMNVSTLELGDSALYLCASSAAPQGQREPQHFGDGTRLSIL.

The chain couples TRBV30 to TRBJ1-2; no clear D gene. The germline V gene encodes CDR1 GTSNPN and CDR2 SVGIG (reference sequence). Deletions cut 7 bases from V and 2 bases from J, with 8 bases between. The CDR3 totals 11 residues. CDR3 nucleotide sequence: TGTGCCTCCAGTACAAACTATGGCTACACCTTC. It is translated as CASSTNYGYTF.

The chain carries TRBV30 and TRBJ2-5, with unresolved D. The V end was cut by 0 bases, the J end by 2 bases, with 16 bases between. CDR1 GTSNPN and CDR2 SVGIG come from the germline V gene (reference sequence). The length of the CDR3 is 16 residues. The DNA for the CDR3 is TGTGCCTGGAGTGTACCCACCCCCCAAGCACAAGAGACCCAGTACTTC. Amino acid sequence: CAWSVPTPQAQETQYF.

The chain couples TRBV30 to TRBJ1-2; D unclear. This CDR3 spans 14 amino acids. V lost 6 bases to trimming and J lost 2 bases, with 16 bases between them. Germline V gene sequence: CDR1 GTSNPN, CDR2 SVGIG (reference sequence). The CDR3, as DNA: TGTGCCTGTTGGAGCCAGACTTCGAACTATGGCTACACCTTC. Translation gives CACWSQTSNYGYTF. Combining the CDR3 with reference TRBV30 and TRBJ1-2 gives the whole variable domain SQTIHQWPATLVQPVGSPLSLECTVEGTSNPNLYWYRQAAGRGLQLLFYSVGIGQISSEVPQNLSASRPQDRQFILSSKKLLLSDSGFYLCACWSQTSNYGYTFGSGTRLTVV.

The rearrangement joins TRBV5-4 to TRBJ2-1; TRBD2 agrees at 7 bases. CDR1 is SGHNT, CDR2 YYREEE, per germline (reference sequence). Unmatched junction bases numbered 6, after V lost 2 bases and J lost 4 bases. There are 15 residues in the CDR3. In DNA, the CDR3 is TGTGCCAGCAGCTTAGCGGGGATCGGTTACAATGAGCAGTTCTTC. Translated: CASSLAGIGYNEQFF.

The V call is TRBV15, the J call TRBJ2-7; possible D gene TRBD1, 6 bases. The germline gives CDR1 LNHNV, CDR2 YYDKDF (reference sequence). CDR3 size: 13 residues. Trimming stripped 0 bases from V and 5 bases from J, with 8 bases between. The CDR3 nucleotides are TGTGCCACCAGCAGAGATGGGACAAACGAGCAGTACGTC. It encodes CATSRDGTNEQYV.

This chain connects TRBV14 to TRBJ1-1, with D possibly being TRBD1 (5 bases). V dropped 1 base and J dropped 0 bases, with 12 bases sitting between them. This CDR3 has 16 residues. Per germline, CDR1 SGHDN and CDR2 FVKESK. CDR3 region: CASSQVGGILNTEAFF. The CDR3, as DNA: TGTGCCAGCAGCCAAGTCGGGGGGATACTGAACACTGAAGCTTTCTTT.

DNA of the CDR3: TGCAGCGGGGGACAGGGTGACTATGGCTACACCTTC. It encodes CSGGQGDYGYTF. The chain combines TRBV29-1 with TRBJ1-2, with 9 bases fitting TRBD1. The trim removed 7 bases at V and 3 bases at J, leaving 3 bases unmatched. CDR1 is SQVTM and CDR2 is ANQGSEA in the germline V gene. This CDR3 has 12 amino acids.

The genes are TRBV2 and TRBJ2-5, with D unresolved. Germline CDR1 and CDR2: SNHLY and FYNNEI. V lost 11 bases to trimming and J lost 5 bases, with 15 bases between them. The CDR3 loop spans 12 amino acids. The CDR3 DNA reads TGTGCCTCAAATCCGGGTCTGGAGACCCAGTACTTC. Translated: CASNPGLETQYF.

This clone occurred a few times. The rearrangement uses TRBV7-3 and TRBJ2-1; 10 bases map to TRBD1. The V and J ends lost 0 bases and 9 bases, in that order; junction bases with no gene match: 2. The germline CDR1 and CDR2 sequences are SGHTA and FQGTGA. The CDR3 is 14 residues long. CDR3 bases: TGTGCCAGCAGCTTAACCGGACAGGGGGGTGAGCAGTTCTTC. It codes for CASSLTGQGGEQFF. Filled out from reference TRBV7-3 and TRBJ2-1, the complete variable domain reads GAGVSQTPSNKVTEKGKYVELRCDPISGHTALYWYRQSLGQGPEFLIYFQGTGAADDSGLPNDRFFAVRPEGSVSTLKIQRTERGDSAVYLCASSLTGQGGEQFFGPGTRLTVL.

The J gene is TRBJ2-5, the V gene TRBV2, with 12 nucleotides matching TRBD2. Per the germline V gene, CDR1 is SNHLY and CDR2 is FYNNEI. V gave up 2 bases and J gave up 4 bases; unmatched junction bases: 2. This CDR3 is built from 15 residues. Here the CDR3 DNA reads TGTGCCAGCAGTGAACCTAGCGGGGGGGGAGAGACCCAGTACTTC. Its protein product is CASSEPSGGGETQYF.

This chain joins TRBV21-1 and TRBJ1-5. TRBV21-1 is a listed pseudogene. The CDR3 has 15 amino acids. For the CDR3, the DNA is TGTGCCAGCAGCGAATCTGGGACTAAAAATCAGCCCCAGCATTTT. Its protein product is CASSESGTKNQPQHF.

The gene calls are TRBV23-1 and TRBJ2-2; perhaps TRBD1 as D (7 bases). TRBV23-1 is labeled an ORF, and its function is uncertain. This CDR3 region has 14 residues. V was pared by 11 bases and J by 6 bases, with 19 bases between. CDR3 sequence reads: CAVTRRGRAGELFF. As DNA, the CDR3 is TGCGCCGTAACTAGGAGGGGGCGCGCCGGGGAGCTGTTTTTT.

J is TRBJ2-7 and V is TRBV3-1 (or the pseudogene TRBV3-2), with 10 bases lining up with TRBD2. CDR1 and CDR2 from the germline V gene are LGHDT and YNNKEL (reference sequence). The CDR3 covers 16 residues. The V segment lost 4 bases and the J segment 1 base; nucleotides outside the gene matches: 7. The CDR3 region is CASSPGASGGSYEQYF. As DNA, the CDR3 is TGTGCCAGCAGCCCCGGGGCTAGCGGGGGATCCTACGAGCAGTACTTC.

V and J are TRBV18 and TRBJ1-1; the match to TRBD1 covers 9 bases. This CDR3 is built from 15 residues. The germline V gene has CDR1 KGHSH and CDR2 LQKENI. The ends lost 3 bases at V and 1 base at J; junction bases unmatched: 3. The CDR3 coding sequence is TGTGCCAGCTCACCTACGGGACAGGGGAACACTGAAGCTTTCTTT. It specifies CASSPTGQGNTEAFF.

The chain is built from TRBV9 and TRBJ1-5, with D possibly matching TRBD1 (6 bases). CDR3 length: 14 residues. Deletions cut 0 bases from V and 6 bases from J, with 10 bases between. Germline V lookup: CDR1 SGDLS, CDR2 YYNGEE. CDR3 nucleotides: TGTGCCAGCAGCGTAGGGGGGGGCAGTCAGCCCCAGCATTTT. It specifies CASSVGGGSQPQHF.

The rearrangement joins TRBV7-6 to TRBJ1-1; the D gene is possibly TRBD1 (5 bases). The CDR3 length is 15 residues. Germline CDR1 SGHVS, CDR2 FNYEAQ. With 2 bases removed from V and 1 base from J, the gap between germline ends came to 11 bases. This chain's CDR3 is CASSLLRGRNTEAFF. Here the CDR3 DNA reads TGTGCCAGCAGCTTACTTAGGGGCCGGAACACTGAAGCTTTCTTT. The complete variable domain, with remaining parts taken from reference TRBV7-6 and TRBJ1-1, reads GAGVSQSPRYKVTKRGQDVALRCDPISGHVSLYWYRQALGQGPEFLTYFNYEAQQDKSGLPNDRFSAERPEGSISTLTIQRTEQRDSAMYRCASSLLRGRNTEAFFGQGTRLTVV.

J is TRBJ1-4 and V is TRBV18; 10 nucleotides match TRBD1. J gave up 8 bases and V 6 bases, and 3 bases lay outside the gene matches. The V gene's germline CDR1 is KGHSH and CDR2 LQKENI. The CDR3 is 13 residues long. The CDR3 protein is CASSGQGSEKLFF. The CDR3, as DNA: TGTGCCAGCTCGGGACAGGGGAGCGAAAAACTGTTTTTT. The complete variable domain, with remaining parts taken from reference TRBV18 and TRBJ1-4, reads NAGVMQNPRHLVRRRGQEARLRCSPMKGHSHVYWYRQLPEEGLKFMVYLQKENIIDESGMPKERFSAEFPKEGPSILRIQQVVRGDSAAYFCASSGQGSEKLFFGSGTQLSVL.